These 10 T cell receptor beta chains share one sample of origin, sequenced in a study of cytomegalovirus exposure and HLA in healthy donors. The PCR contained 60 Vbeta and 13 Jbeta primers. The data were produced by immunoSEQ multiplex PCR, yet TCRdb's version contains in-frame clones alone and is incomplete. The data show around 200,000 clones, 60% to 80% seen once. Material: PBMCs. The origin of the receptors is a male donor in good health and CMV-seronegative.

Remarks on this clone: Germline and junction disagree at one end, which may indicate a read error. The V gene is TRBV7-7, the J gene TRBJ2-5; no clear D gene. This CDR3 is 13 amino acids long. Looked up from germline, CDR1 is SSHAT and CDR2 is FNYEAQ (reference sequence). The DNA of the CDR3 is TGTGCTAGCAGCACGCTAGTTCGGGAGACCCAGTACTTC. Encoded protein: CASSTLVRETQYF. Full variable domain (missing parts from reference TRBV7-7 and TRBJ2-5): GAGVSQSPRYKVTKRGQDVTLRCDPISSHATLYWYQQALGQGPEFLTYFNYEAQPDKSGLPSDRFSAERPEGSISTLTIQRTEQRDSAMYRCASSTLVRETQYFGPGTRLLVL.

This clone was recorded only once. The chain links TRBV19 to TRBJ1-5; 7 nucleotides match TRBD1. Germline loops: CDR1 LNHDA, CDR2 SQIVND (reference sequence). Germline trimming cut 5 bases from V and 4 bases from J; bases unmatched to any gene: 11. This CDR3 contains 16 residues. CDR3 loop: CASSLTGYGGNQPQHF. The CDR3 DNA reads TGTGCCAGTAGTTTGACAGGGTATGGGGGGAATCAGCCCCAGCATTTT.

This clone was observed once. This chain joins TRBV28 and TRBJ1-1, with D possibly TRBD1 on 5 matching bases. Germline CDR1 MDHEN, CDR2 SYDVKM. This CDR3 has 13 amino acids. V was shortened by 5 bases and J by 1 base, with 8 bases between the two germline ends. In DNA form, the CDR3 reads TGTGCCAGCAGTCAAACAGGGAACACTGAAGCTTTCTTT. Translated: CASSQTGNTEAFF. The entire variable domain, with the rest obtained from reference TRBV28 and TRBJ1-1, is as follows: DVKVTQSSRYLVKRTGEKVFLECVQDMDHENMFWYRQDPGLGLRLIYFSYDVKMKEKGDIPEGYSVSREKKERFSLILESASTNQTSMYLCASSQTGNTEAFFGQGTRLTVV.

This CDR3 is CASSYTGQEYYGYTF. DNA of the CDR3: TGTGCCAGCAGCTACACGGGACAGGAATACTATGGCTACACCTTC. V usage is TRBV7-2 and J usage is TRBJ1-2; 8 nucleotides line up with TRBD1. Germline V gene sequence: CDR1 SGHTA, CDR2 FQGNSA. Trimming at V came to 4 bases and at J to 3 bases, leaving 7 bases not matched to a gene. CDR3 length: 15 amino acids.

V and J are TRBV7-6 and TRBJ2-2; D is unclear. CDR3 length: 13 amino acids. In germline, CDR1 is SGHVS, CDR2 FNYEAQ. V lost 8 bases and J 0 bases, leaving 7 bases between the germline ends. CDR3 nucleotide sequence: TGTGCCAGCGGCGGAACGAACACCGGGGAGCTGTTTTTT. It specifies CASGGTNTGELFF.

The J gene is TRBJ2-7, the V gene TRBV7-2; D call uncertain. V was trimmed by 1 base and J by 7 bases, leaving 8 bases between them. The CDR3 has 12 residues. The germline CDR1 and CDR2 sequences are SGHTA and FQGNSA. The CDR3 nucleotides read TGTGCCAGCAGCTTAGTAGTGAGTGAGCAGTACTTC. This codes for CASSLVVSEQYF.

This clone was observed once. The V call is TRBV29-1, the J call TRBJ2-7; 8 bases line up with TRBD1. Germline lookup yields CDR1 SQVTM and CDR2 ANQGSEA. V was pared by 5 bases and J by 3 bases, with 6 bases of the junction left unmatched. The CDR3 covers 13 residues. The CDR3 DNA follows: TGCAGCGTTTCCCTTGGACAGGGCTACGAGCAGTACTTC. Protein sequence: CSVSLGQGYEQYF.

The CDR3 nucleotides read TGTGCCAGCAGCTGGGCAGGGGGAACTGAAGCTTTCTTT. This translates into CASSWAGGTEAFF. This rearrangement joins TRBV11-3 to TRBJ1-1, with 7 nucleotides matching TRBD1. With V trimmed by 4 bases and J by 5 bases, 4 bases remained unmatched. The CDR3 runs to 13 residues. From germline, CDR1 is SGHNT and CDR2 YENEEA.

The V call is TRBV25-1, the J call TRBJ1-2; D is possibly TRBD1 (6 bases). V lost 6 bases and J lost 0, with 14 bases in between. In germline, CDR1 is MGHDK, CDR2 SYGVNS. CDR3 size: 15 residues. Written as DNA, the CDR3 is TGTGCCAGCAGGGGACAAACGATCTCTAACTATGGCTACACCTTC. Translated, it gives CASRGQTISNYGYTF.

V gene TRBV2 combines with J gene TRBJ1-2; no definite D call. The germline gives CDR1 SNHLY, CDR2 FYNNEI. V gave up 6 bases and J gave up 4 bases, with 18 bases separating them. This CDR3 has 15 residues. The CDR3 nucleotides are TGTGCCAGCAGCGATACCACAGAAGTATCCTATGGCTACACCTTC. This translates into CASSDTTEVSYGYTF.